What follows are 3 T cell receptor beta chains derived from one specimen sequenced in a study of cytomegalovirus exposure and HLA in healthy donors. The PCR was carried out with 60 Vbeta primers and 13 Jbeta primers. The protocol was immunoSEQ multiplex PCR, while the TCRdb copy is restricted to in-frame clones and leaves out a portion. The sample lists fewer than 200,000 clones; about four fifths were seen once. The sequenced sample consisted of PBMCs. These receptors all stem from a middle-aged man in good health and CMV-seronegative.

This clone was picked up a small number of times. As DNA, the CDR3 is TGCAGCGTTGCTGGGGGCGGGAACATTCAGTACTTC. Its protein product is CSVAGGGNIQYF. This chain uses TRBV29-1 with TRBJ2-4; possibly TRBD1 for D (6 bases). V was cut by 4 bases and J by 7 bases, with 11 bases left in between. This CDR3 region has 12 residues. CDR1 is SQVTM and CDR2 is ANQGSEA in the germline V gene. The whole variable domain, remainder taken from reference TRBV29-1 and TRBJ2-4, is SAVISQKPSRDICQRGTSLTIQCQVDSQVTMMFWYRQQPGQSLTLIATANQGSEATYESGFVIDKFPISRPNLTFSTLTVSNMSPEDSSIYLCSVAGGGNIQYFGAGTRLSVL.

The rearrangement joins TRBV2 to TRBJ2-2; 9 bases fit TRBD1. The CDR3 spans 13 residues. V was clipped by 6 bases and J by 4 bases; unmatched bases: 0. CDR1 and CDR2 (germline): SNHLY, FYNNEI. The DNA of the CDR3 is TGTGCCAGCAGGACAGGGGGCACCGGGGAGCTGTTTTTT. It translates to CASRTGGTGELFF.

This sequence joins TRBV6-5 and TRBJ2-7, with 10 bases lining up with TRBD1. Per germline, CDR1 MNHEY and CDR2 SVGAGI. Unmatched junction bases numbered 9, after V lost 1 base and J lost 6 bases. CDR3 length: 16 amino acids. Here the CDR3 reads CASSYYLGTGVGEQYF. The CDR3 region has the DNA TGTGCCAGCAGTTACTACTTGGGGACAGGGGTAGGCGAGCAGTACTTC.